The present entry profiles one TCR beta chain with its context. Its antigen remains unknown. The germline V gene has CDR1 SEHNR and CDR2 FQNEAQ (reference sequence). CDR3 size: 13 residues. The J segment lost 8 bases and the V segment lost 5 bases, leaving 8 bases of the junction unmatched. The source of the sample is a study of T cells in localized non-small cell lung cancer. Profiling relied on immunoSEQ multiplex PCR, and the TCRdb table lists in-frame clones only, not all of them. The repertoire holds around 130,000 clones, with around 90% as singletons. Broader study findings: T cell clonality was highest in uninvolved adjacent lung, above tumor. The study linked higher blood T cell density to longer overall survival. Within adjacent lung there appeared a median 57 of the top 100 tumor clones.

The source is a female donor older than 55 with stage I lung adenocarcinoma. This chain joins TRBV7-9 and TRBJ1-1, with 7 bases matching TRBD1. The starting material was peripheral blood, obtained before any cancer treatment. The CDR3 DNA sequence: TGTGCCAGCAGCGCACAGGGGCGTGGGGAAGCTTTCTTT. This gives the protein CASSAQGRGEAFF.